The T cell receptor (beta chain) under discussion was sequenced for a study of Tregs in tolerant kidney transplant recipients (dated by TCRdb to between 2017 and 2020). Study-level background: Before combined kidney and bone marrow transplantation, this study identified donor-specific regulatory T cells using TCRbeta sequencing and then followed those same cells after transplant. Several methods of expanding Tregs specific for an allogeneic donor were compared by TCRbeta repertoire sequencing in 3 healthy controls.

The study at large found these results: The study was constrained by small patient numbers, and validation of the findings is required in larger populations and under other immunosuppression protocols. Biological reproducibility was not examined directly, but technical replication error appeared to be minimal. The most biologically relevant and donor-specific TCRbeta repertoire appeared to be identified by expanding Tregs with activated donor B cells.

Unstimulated Tregs (CD4+CD25+CD127-), CD4+ non-Tregs (CD4+CD25-), CD4 and CD8 cells were FACS-sorted from thawed PBMCs. Healthy control blood came either as purchased buffy coats or from healthy volunteers. Healthy control blood was separated into PBMCs by Ficoll density gradient and cryopreserved, and patient PBMCs were collected both before and after transplant. For TCRbeta CDR3 sequencing, genomic DNA from the sorted cells was extracted using the QIAGEN DNeasy Blood and Tissue Kit. Through immunoSEQ, high-throughput TCRbeta CDR3 sequencing was done commercially, including PCR amplification with internal controls and bias correction. The authors' pipeline ran thus. Unique productive TCRbeta sequences were defined by CDR3 nucleotide sequence where primers matched, otherwise by CDR3 amino acid sequence with Vbeta and Jbeta genes. To correct for sorting error, sequences found in more than one sorted population at a frequency ratio of 2:1 or less were discarded, and the remaining shared sequences were assigned to the population with the higher frequency. A sequence counted as donor-reactive if, in CFSE-low cells, the sequence had a frequency of at least 0.01% and was expanded at least 5-fold compared with unstimulated cells. Repertoire divergence was quantified by Jensen-Shannon divergence calculated from the top 100 TCRbeta sequences ranked by frequency. When a sample had multiple sequencing runs, each run was corrected for sorting error separately and the runs were then pooled. In TCRdb, the immuneACCESS table is reduced to in-frame sequences with V and J assigned. These tables do not hold every clone; where another copy was compared, an unresolved V gene accounts for under half, and the others remain unexplained. V and J calls and clone size are given by that table; D and trimming were obtained from the DNA. Here the sample has hundreds of thousands of clones; around 81% occur a single time. The ten largest clones represent about 0.58% of the sample.

V has 2 bases trimmed and J has 11 bases trimmed; junction bases matching no gene number 10. Via the germline V gene, CDR1 is SGHDT and CDR2 YYEEEE. From the cysteine up to the phenylalanine, the CDR3 has a length of 14 residues. CDR3 DNA is the only sequence kept; it has 42 bases, read in frame from the first base. About this clone: Which antigen it targets is not known. The record has no base qualities; no much larger clone is one base away.

The chain employs TRBV5-6 and TRBJ2-1; a stretch of 7 junction bases matches TRBD2. The origin of this receptor is a human donor in good health. Sequenced material: CD4+ T cells from blood. The CDR3: CASSFLTSPNQQFF. The sequenced DNA: TGTGCCAGCAGCTTCCTGACTAGCCCAAACCAGCAGTTCTTC. Reference TRBV5-6 and TRBJ2-1 genes cover what lies past the CDR3, so the full variable domain is DAGVTQSPTHLIKTRGQQVTLRCSPKSGHDTVSWYQQALGQGPQFIFQYYEEEERQRGNFPDRFSGHQFPNYSSELNVNALLLGDSALYLCASSFLTSPNQQFFGPGTRLTVL.